These T cell receptor beta chains were read from a single sample in a study of control samples from healthy donors and cancer patients. Method: immunoSEQ multiplex PCR; TCRdb's copy keeps in-frame clones and lacks some. The sample carries tens of thousands of clones, over 80% recorded once. Sample: blood. The receptor set was obtained from a man aged 25-40 years in good health. CDR3s include the opening cysteine and the closing phenylalanine or tryptophan. The D gene is left open where the match is weak. Only part of the rows carry a size: once, few, many, or a class if the clone is expanded.

D gene	J gene	clone size	V gene	CDR3 protein	CDR3 DNA
-	TRBJ2-1	once	TRBV27	CASSLKWGDEQFF	TGTGCCAGCAGTCTGAAATGGGGGGATGAGCAGTTCTTC
TRBD2	TRBJ2-2	once	TRBV24-1	CATSQAGGLNGELFF	TGTGCCACCAGTCAAGCGGGGGGTTTAAACGGGGAGCTGTTTTTT
TRBD1	TRBJ1-4	few	TRBV18	CASSRDRDEKLFF	TGTGCCAGCTCTCGGGACAGGGATGAAAAACTGTTTTTT
TRBD1	TRBJ2-2	once	TRBV6-6	CASSSGTGNTGELFF	TGTGCCAGCAGCTCCGGGACAGGGAACACCGGGGAGCTGTTTTTT
-	TRBJ1-3	-	TRBV10-2	CASSEGRSSGNTIYF	TGCGCCAGCAGTGAGGGCCGAAGCTCTGGAAACACCATATATTTT
-	TRBJ1-3	-	TRBV18	CASSPQGYSGNTIYF	TGTGCCAGCTCACCACAGGGATACTCTGGAAACACCATATATTTT
-	TRBJ1-6	-	TRBV30	CAWSGEEGQPLHF	TGTGCCTGGAGCGGGGAGGAAGGCCAACCCCTCCACTTT
-	TRBJ2-7	-	TRBV7-2	CASSLVTYEQYF	TGTGCCAGCAGCTTAGTTACGTACGAGCAGTACTTC
-	TRBJ2-3	-	TRBV7-9	CASSLQLNPADTQYF	TGTGCCAGCAGCTTACAGCTGAACCCCGCAGATACGCAGTATTTT
-	TRBJ2-3	-	TRBV5-1	CASSGGGTAGTDTQYF	TGCGCCAGCAGCGGCGGGGGCACGGCCGGCACAGATACGCAGTATTTT
-	TRBJ2-2	-	TRBV12-1	CASSLAWGARGAVF	TGTGCCAGCAGCTTGGCCTGGGGTGCCCGGGGAGCTGTTTTT
TRBD1	TRBJ2-7	-	TRBV6-5	CASSYSGQGFGQYF	TGTGCCAGCAGTTACTCGGGACAGGGGTTCGGGCAGTACTTC
-	TRBJ2-3	-	TRBV28	CASSLLVSGSKPDRLIDTQYF	TGTGCCAGCAGTTTACTTGTTTCCGGTTCGAAGCCAGACAGATTGATAGATACGCAGTATTTT
TRBD1	TRBJ1-1	-	TRBV28	CASSLVDRGYAEAFF	TGTGCCAGCAGTTTAGTAGACAGGGGATACGCTGAAGCTTTCTTT
-	TRBJ1-5	-	TRBV28	CASRTGGLSNQPQHF	TGTGCCAGCAGGACAGGCGGACTTAGCAATCAGCCCCAGCATTTT
-	TRBJ1-2	-	TRBV3-1/TRBV3-2	CASSQDKVRYTF	TGTGCCAGCAGCCAAGACAAGGTTCGATACACCTTC
-	TRBJ2-7	-	TRBV6-6	CASSLKGEWVYEQYF	TGTGCCAGTTCATTGAAGGGGGAATGGGTCTACGAGCAGTACTTC
-	TRBJ1-3	-	TRBV19	CASSRRFQAGASYSGNTIYF	TGTGCCAGTAGTAGAAGGTTCCAGGCCGGAGCCTCTTACTCTGGAAACACCATATATTTT
-	TRBJ1-2	-	TRBV7-3	CASSFATLNYGYTF	TGTGCCAGCAGCTTTGCCACTTTAAACTATGGCTACACTTTC
-	TRBJ1-6	-	TRBV2	CASSEEGPSSYNSPLHF	TGTGCCAGCAGTGAAGAAGGGCCTAGCTCCTATAATTCACCCCTCCACTTT
-	TRBJ2-7	many	TRBV27	CASSLGGPRDYEQYF	TGTGCCAGCAGTTTAGGGGGGCCGAGAGACTACGAGCAGTACTTC
-	TRBJ2-7	-	TRBV3-1/TRBV3-2	CASSPGTSLGEQYF	TGTGCCAGCAGCCCAGGGACATCTTTGGGGGAGCAGTACTTC
-	TRBJ2-5	-	TRBV15	CATSRAGFSEETQYF	TGTGCCACCAGCAGAGCGGGGTTCTCAGAAGAGACCCAGTACTTC
-	TRBJ2-1	-	TRBV4-2	CASSQDSAVSEQFF	TGTGCCAGCAGCCAAGATTCCGCCGTAAGTGAGCAGTTCTTC
TRBD2	TRBJ2-1	-	TRBV9	CASSLLAGGYNEQFF	TGTGCCAGCAGCCTACTAGCGGGGGGCTACAATGAGCAGTTCTTC
-	TRBJ2-6	-	TRBV18	CASSPSPGGANVLTF	TGTGCCAGCTCACCAAGTCCCGGAGGGGCCAACGTCCTGACTTTC
TRBD2	TRBJ2-1	-	TRBV15	CATSSYSGGTYNEQFF	TGTGCCACCAGCAGCTATAGCGGGGGAACCTACAATGAGCAGTTCTTC
-	TRBJ2-5	-	TRBV21-1	CASPKSGQGSLETQYF	TGTGCCAGCCCAAAGTCGGGACAGGGAAGTTTGGAGACCCAGTACTTC
-	TRBJ1-4	-	TRBV10-1	CASSESGREKLFF	TGCGCCAGCAGTGAGTCGGGGCGTGAAAAACTGTTTTTT
TRBD1	TRBJ1-5	once	TRBV19	CASTPGGLRNQPQHF	TGTGCCAGTACCCCAGGGGGGCTGCGGAATCAGCCCCAGCATTTT
-	TRBJ2-3	few	TRBV5-1	CASSLGLGAPDTQYF	TGCGCCAGCAGCTTGGGACTAGGGGCTCCAGATACGCAGTATTTT
-	TRBJ2-1	-	TRBV12-2	CASRLLVRSGGNEQFF	TGTGCAAGTCGCTTATTAGTTCGGTCGGGCGGGAATGAGCAGTTCTTC
-	TRBJ1-5	-	TRBV6-5	CASSYRGNQPQHF	TGTGCCAGCAGTTATAGGGGGAATCAGCCCCAGCATTTT
TRBD2	TRBJ2-1	-	TRBV29-1	CSVEGLAGGGEQFF	TGCAGCGTTGAGGGCCTAGCGGGGGGAGGGGAGCAGTTCTTC
-	TRBJ1-5	-	TRBV12-3/TRBV12-4	CASTTTGNQPQHF	TGTGCCAGCACTACGACAGGAAATCAGCCCCAGCATTTT
-	TRBJ2-7	-	TRBV5-1	CASSLGPLGGGYEQYF	TGCGCCAGCAGCTTGGGCCCTCTCGGGGGAGGCTACGAGCAGTACTTC
TRBD1	TRBJ2-1	-	TRBV28	CASSRLRGNNEQFF	TGTGCCAGCAGTCGACTCAGGGGGAACAATGAGCAGTTCTTC
-	TRBJ2-1	-	TRBV30	CAWSRDDNEQFF	TGTGCCTGGAGTCGGGATGACAATGAGCAGTTCTTC
TRBD1	TRBJ2-3	-	TRBV7-6	CASSLSDRGPDTQYF	TGTGCCAGCAGCCTCTCGGACAGGGGGCCTGATACGCAGTATTTT
TRBD1	TRBJ1-2	few	TRBV24-1	CATSEDRGYGYTF	TGTGCCACCAGTGAAGACAGGGGCTATGGCTACACCTTC
-	TRBJ1-3	-	TRBV28	CASSLTGTGNTIYF	TGTGCCAGCAGCCTTACAGGGACTGGAAACACCATATATTTT
TRBD1	TRBJ2-2	-	TRBV29-1	CSARTGANANTGELFF	TGCAGCGCCCGGACAGGGGCCAACGCGAACACCGGGGAGCTGTTTTTT
-	TRBJ1-2	-	TRBV7-9	CASSLGQGDGYTF	TGTGCCAGCAGCTTAGGGCAGGGAGATGGCTACACCTTC
TRBD1	TRBJ1-3	-	TRBV2	CASTGTVGTIYF	TGTGCCAGCACCGGGACAGTGGGCACCATATATTTT
-	TRBJ1-6	-	TRBV19	CASSTYLGSGNSPLHF	TGTGCCAGTAGTACGTACCTGGGGTCTGGTAATTCACCCCTCCACTTT
-	TRBJ1-2	-	TRBV2	CASTQNAYRNYGYTF	TGTGCCAGCACTCAAAACGCGTACAGGAACTATGGCTACACCTTC
-	TRBJ2-6	-	TRBV5-1	CASSFAGANVLTF	TGCGCCAGCAGCTTTGCCGGGGCCAACGTCCTGACTTTC
-	TRBJ2-3	few	TRBV5-6	CASSSPLSTDTQYF	TGTGCCAGCAGCTCACCCCTTAGCACAGATACGCAGTATTTT
-	TRBJ2-5	-	TRBV7-6	CASSLSMEDQETQYF	TGTGCCAGCAGCTTATCCATGGAAGACCAAGAGACCCAGTACTTC